One sample yielded the 8 T cell receptor beta chains listed below, sequenced in a study of T cells expressing NK-cell markers. With the 5' RACE reads reprocessed, TCRdb shows one record per CDR3 protein and no DNA. The table lists about 540,000 distinct CDR3 sequences. Material: blood T cells: a sorted CD56 or NKG2C T cell subset, CD4+ or CD8+ T cells, or bulk PBMC T cells (not recorded which). These receptors were collected from a man younger than 30 in good health.

The rearrangement links TRBV20-1 to TRBJ2-7; TCRdb outputs TRBD1, but without DNA this stays unchecked. Germline CDR1 and CDR2: DFQATT and SNEGSKA (reference sequence). This CDR3 has 18 amino acids. CDR3 protein: CSAKTGTGGGLTRGEQYF.

The gene calls are TRBV20-1 and TRBJ2-5; TCRdb's D call of TRBD2 is untestable without DNA. There are 16 residues in the CDR3. Per the germline V gene, CDR1 is DFQATT and CDR2 is SNEGSKA (reference sequence). The CDR3: CSAEGLAGMYQETQYF.

This chain joins TRBV9 and TRBJ2-1. In germline, CDR1 is SGDLS, CDR2 YYNGEE. The CDR3 totals 16 residues. This CDR3 is CASSVGGGGFYNEQFF.

V is TRBV25-1 and J is TRBJ1-4; checking the TCRdb D call of TRBD1 is not possible without DNA. CDR1 MGHDK and CDR2 SYGVNS come from the germline V gene. This CDR3 contains 14 residues. CDR3 region: CASSDRVGKEKLFF.

The chain couples TRBV2 to TRBJ2-3. The V gene's germline CDR1 is SNHLY and CDR2 FYNNEI. There are 16 residues in the CDR3. CDR3 region: CASSAKGLPNTDTQYF.

J is TRBJ2-1 and V is TRBV5-1; TCRdb selects TRBD1, and the lack of DNA leaves this call unchecked. This CDR3 is 15 amino acids long. Looked up from germline, CDR1 is SGHRS and CDR2 is YFSETQ. This CDR3 is CASRGERGPGNEQFF. The entire variable domain, with the rest obtained from reference TRBV5-1 and TRBJ2-1, is as follows: KAGVTQTPRYLIKTRGQQVTLSCSPISGHRSVSWYQQTPGQGLQFLFEYFSETQRNKGNFPGRFSGRQFSNSRSEMNVSTLELGDSALYLCASRGERGPGNEQFFGPGTRLTVL.

The J gene is TRBJ1-1, the V gene TRBV5-1. This CDR3 region has 13 residues. Germline V gene data show CDR1 as SGHRS and CDR2 as YFSETQ. The CDR3 sequence: CASSEGLGTEAFF.

The chain has TRBV12-3 or TRBV12-4 and TRBJ2-3; TCRdb outputs TRBD2, but without DNA this stays unchecked. The CDR3 covers 12 residues. The CDR3 loop reads CASSLLGRTQYF.